This T cell receptor (beta chain) was identified during a study of CD8+ T cells in alopecia areata. Study overall: It was oral tofacitinib, at 5 to 10 mg twice daily, that treated patients received.

Study-wide results and limits: Compared with mice, patients displayed less clear TCR sharing, possibly for HLA-related reasons. Sequencing of scalp samples also includes resident alphabeta T cells from normal skin.

Remarks on this clone: The antigen remains undetermined.

The V gene's germline CDR1 is LGHNA and CDR2 YSLEER. This CDR3 is built from 18 residues. Trimming cost V 4 bases and J 0 bases; bases outside gene matches: 8. RNA, once extracted, was reverse transcribed into cDNA for use as the sequencing template. Libraries were prepared by immunoSEQ multiplex PCR; TCRdb keeps only in-frame clonotypes and omits some of them. The table records over 120,000 clones, roughly 50% of them present only once. As to treatment: oral pan-JAK inhibitor, 5-10 mg twice daily. Those with alopecia areata gave lesional scalp punch biopsies and peripheral blood. Specimen: CD8+ T cells sorted from blood, collected at week 4, from a patient treated with tofacitinib. This chain links TRBV4-3 with TRBJ2-1, with 11 bases fitting TRBD2. This receptor was obtained from a human donor with alopecia areata. The DNA of the CDR3 is TGCGCCAGCAGCCTGGGGACTAGCGGAAGAAGCTCCTACAATGAGCAGTTCTTC. It encodes CASSLGTSGRSSYNEQFF.